This T cell receptor (beta chain) was identified in a study of T cell responses to AZD1222 COVID-19 vaccine. Turning to the study itself: Second doses were pooled across both intervals (about 4 or about 12 weeks). Study outcomes and limitations: Donors in the cohort were predominantly white British and more often female, and clonal diversity was possibly underestimated. AZD1222 recipients seropositive at baseline numbered only five to seven. Spike as a whole was targeted by vaccine-associated CD4 TCRs, dominant at 160-218 and 743-854.

Profiled with immunoSEQ multiplex PCR; TCRdb holds only in-frame clones, not every one. The sample yields about 86,000 clones, 88% seen once. Trimming pared 0 bases from V and 5 bases from J, leaving 11 bases between. CDR3 length: 14 residues. In germline, CDR1 is LNHNV, CDR2 YYDKDF (reference sequence). As for this clone: The target antigen is unknown.

Sequences were derived from peripheral blood, sampled on day 0 of AZD1222 vaccination. The rearrangement links TRBV15 to TRBJ2-7, with D uncertain. The TCR sequence derives from an adult in good health. The CDR3 is CATSREGLKHEQYF. DNA for the CDR3: TGTGCCACCAGCAGAGAAGGGCTCAAACACGAGCAGTACTTC.